This TCR beta chain originates from a study of cytotoxic CD8 clonotypes in ibrutinib-treated CLL. Study-wide findings and caveats: The study found clonality rose at ibrutinib response, then fell toward baseline at progression.

Only a few counts were recorded for this clone. The antigen is unknown. Because the CDR3's place on the DNA is in doubt, the DNA is left out and the CDR3 is given as listed by TCRdb. The table came from immunoSEQ multiplex PCR; TCRdb's copy has only in-frame clones and leaves some out. Among approximately 320,000 clones listed, roughly 70% were seen once. The CDR3 is 12 amino acids long, termini counted. Germline-derived CDR1 and CDR2 are MNHEY and SVGAGI. The chain carries TRBV6-5 and TRBJ1-2. This sequence originates from a human donor with chronic lymphocytic leukemia. Specimen: PBMCs, collected after 36 months of ibrutinib treatment. The CDR3 protein is CASSTSHRREKF.